These 32 T cell receptor beta chains share one sample of origin, sequenced in a study of regulatory T cells in long-lasting Graves disease. Time point: persistent/refractory GD, antithyroid drugs over 5 years with positive TRAb. The TCR library was prepared using RNA isolated from PBMCs. Arm-PCR with iRepertoire HTBI primers amplified the CDR3 regions for these TCR beta libraries. Each CDR3 protein gets one entry after TCRdb re-called the multiplex PCR reads with MiXCR. The repertoire has around 460,000 distinct CDR3 sequences, around a fifth of them found once; the top ten carry roughly 7%. Sequences were derived from peripheral blood mononuclear cells (PBMCs), sampled when the disease was refractory, from a patient treated with antithyroid drugs. Receptors were obtained from a female donor with Graves disease.

This clonotype was counted between two and nine times. The chain joins TRBV2 to TRBJ2-3; D remains ambiguous. Germline CDR1 is SNHLY and CDR2 is FYNNEI. V dropped 3 bases and J dropped 4 bases, with 5 bases sitting between them. The CDR3 contains 12 residues. The CDR3 DNA follows: TGTGCCAGCAGTGACGATTCAGATACGCAGTATTTT. It encodes CASSDDSDTQYF. The full variable domain, rest sourced from reference TRBV2 and TRBJ2-3, is EPEVTQTPSHQVTQMGQEVILRCVPISNHLYFYWYRQILGQKVEFLVSFYNNEISEKSEIFDDQFSVERPDGSNFTLKIRSTKLEDSAMYFCASSDDSDTQYFGPGTRLTVL.

This clonotype was observed at least ten times. V usage is TRBV2 and J usage is TRBJ1-2, with unresolved D. CDR1 is SNHLY and CDR2 is FYNNEI in the germline V gene. V was clipped by 1 base and J by 4 bases, with 7 bases between them. CDR3 length equals 13 residues. The CDR3 nucleotides are TGTGCCAGCAGTGAAGGGACCGGCTATGGCTACACCTTC. This sequence encodes CASSEGTGYGYTF.

Comments on this clonotype: A much larger clone lies one base from this, so it may be a read error. The chain recombines TRBV28 with TRBJ2-7; 7 positions agree with TRBD2. There are 14 residues in the CDR3. J gave up 9 bases and V 2 bases, and 10 bases lay outside the gene matches. The V gene's germline CDR1 is MDHEN and CDR2 SYDVKM. In nucleotides, the CDR3 is TGTGCCAGCAGTTTAGCGGGAGAGGTTTCCGGGCAGTACTTC. Protein product: CASSLAGEVSGQYF.

The genes are TRBV12-5 and TRBJ2-1; D call uncertain. Trimming left V 6 bases short and J 10 bases short, with 10 bases between. In germline, CDR1 is LGHNT, CDR2 FRNRAP. The CDR3 contains 11 residues. CDR3 sequence (DNA): TGTGCTAGTGGACAGCCGGAAGAGCAGTTCTTC. Protein product: CASGQPEEQFF.

The sample holds many counts of this clonotype. The chain employs TRBV20-1 and TRBJ2-7, with D hard to call. The germline gives CDR1 DFQATT, CDR2 SNEGSKA (reference sequence). The CDR3 length is 13 residues. V lost 0 bases, J lost 0 bases, and 6 bases lay in between. CDR3 coding DNA: TGCAGTGCTAGAGAGAGGAACTCCTACGAGCAGTACTTC. It yields the protein CSARERNSYEQYF.

The table lists this clonotype with a few counts. This sequence joins TRBV6-2 or TRBV6-3 and TRBJ2-7; D unclear. CDR3 length: 12 amino acids. Looked up from germline, CDR1 is MNHEY and CDR2 is SVGEGT. Trimming took off 2 bases at V and 6 bases at J, with 8 bases between the two ends. CDR3 sequence: CASSYSKPEQYF. DNA for the CDR3: TGTGCCAGCAGTTACAGCAAGCCCGAGCAGTACTTC.

The V call is TRBV6-5, the J call TRBJ1-3, with D perhaps matching TRBD1 (6 bases). The CDR3 consists of 15 residues. Per germline, CDR1 MNHEY and CDR2 SVGAGI. The V gene lost 0 bases and the J gene lost 4 bases, with 10 bases spanning the gap. The CDR3 DNA is TGTGCCAGCAGTTACTCAACGGGGGCAGGAAACACCATATATTTT. This codes for CASSYSTGAGNTIYF.

This clonotype was detected only a few times. The gene calls are TRBV29-1 and TRBJ1-1; D call uncertain. Looked up from germline, CDR1 is SQVTM and CDR2 is ANQGSEA. This CDR3 has 13 residues. Trimming cost V 1 base and J 0 bases, with 6 bases left between them. The CDR3 DNA reads TGCAGCGTTGAAGTCGTCATGAACACTGAAGCTTTCTTT. Its translation: CSVEVVMNTEAFF.

This clonotype was seen repeatedly, ten times or more. V and J are TRBV10-3 and TRBJ2-7; 9 bases line up with TRBD1. The germline V gene encodes CDR1 ENHRY and CDR2 SYGVKD. Unmatched junction bases numbered 6, after V lost 4 bases and J lost 5 bases. The CDR3 is 14 residues long. CDR3 region: CAISVGQGQNEQYF. The CDR3 region has the DNA TGTGCCATCAGTGTGGGACAGGGTCAGAACGAGCAGTACTTC.

This clonotype was detected ten times or more. The V call is TRBV12-3 or TRBV12-4, the J call TRBJ2-5; D call uncertain. This CDR3 contains 13 residues. V was cut by 6 bases and J by 3 bases, with 11 bases left in between. CDR3 residues: CASRWGPKETQYF. The CDR3 coding sequence is TGTGCCAGCAGATGGGGTCCTAAAGAGACCCAGTACTTC.

V gene TRBV11-3 combines with J gene TRBJ2-5; TRBD2 agrees at 13 bases. V trimming: 5 bases; J trimming: 4 bases; junction bases outside the gene matches: 16. The germline CDR1 and CDR2 sequences are SGHNT and YENEEA. The CDR3 loop spans 19 amino acids. The CDR3 reads CASSQLRTSGRGARETQYF. The CDR3, as DNA: TGTGCCAGCAGCCAACTCCGGACTAGCGGGAGAGGGGCTAGAGAGACCCAGTACTTC.

This chain connects TRBV7-8 to TRBJ1-6, with unresolved D. The CDR3 is 16 amino acids. Trimming took 2 bases from V and 6 from J, leaving 14 bases between them. Germline CDR1 and CDR2: SGHVS and FQNEAQ. The CDR3: CASSLMVSAGNSPLHF. In DNA form, the CDR3 reads TGTGCCAGCAGCTTAATGGTTTCGGCGGGTAATTCACCCCTCCACTTT.

J is TRBJ1-1 and V is TRBV14, with D unclear. The ends were cut back, 4 bases at V and 3 bases at J, with 12 bases in the middle. Germline V lookup: CDR1 SGHDN, CDR2 FVKESK. The CDR3 is made up of 14 amino acids. DNA of the CDR3: TGTGCCAGCAGCCTAATGATTTCGGACACTGAAGCTTTCTTT. It encodes CASSLMISDTEAFF.

This clonotype was counted at least ten times. This sequence joins TRBV29-1 and TRBJ1-2; D perhaps matches TRBD1 (6 bases). Germline assignment: CDR1 SQVTM and CDR2 ANQGSEA. Trimming removed 4 bases from V and 3 bases from J, with 12 bases in between. This CDR3 region has 13 residues. The CDR3 sequence is CSVAGASDYGYTF. The CDR3 DNA sequence: TGCAGCGTTGCGGGGGCGAGTGACTATGGCTACACCTTC.

This clonotype has more than one count but fewer than ten. The chain couples TRBV11-2 to TRBJ1-5; a weak D match, TRBD1 (5 bases). V was clipped by 0 bases and J by 2 bases, with 8 bases between them. Germline loops: CDR1 SGHAT, CDR2 FQNNGV. This CDR3 has 15 amino acids. The chain's CDR3 is CASSLDSGGNQPQHF. The CDR3 nucleotides are TGTGCCAGCAGCTTAGACTCGGGGGGCAATCAGCCCCAGCATTTT. Drawing the rest from reference TRBV11-2 and TRBJ1-5, the complete variable domain is EAGVAQSPRYKIIEKRQSVAFWCNPISGHATLYWYQQILGQGPKLLIQFQNNGVVDDSQLPKDRFSAERLKGVDSTLKIQPAKLEDSAVYLCASSLDSGGNQPQHFGDGTRLSIL.

This clonotype was counted at least ten times. V gene TRBV28 combines with J gene TRBJ2-7, with TRBD2 identical over 7 bases. Germline loops: CDR1 MDHEN, CDR2 SYDVKM. CDR3 length: 14 amino acids. V shed 2 bases and J 5 bases; nucleotides not matched to a gene: 6. CDR3 in amino acids: CASSLGGRGHEQYF. Written as DNA, the CDR3 is TGTGCCAGCAGTTTAGGAGGGAGGGGCCACGAGCAGTACTTC.

A word on this clonotype: At one end the junction does not follow the germline gene, possibly because of a read error. The V and J genes are TRBV5-1 and TRBJ2-7, with 7 positions matching TRBD2. Per germline, CDR1 SGHRS and CDR2 YFSETQ. The CDR3 runs 16 residues. For the CDR3, the DNA is TGCGCCGGCAGCTTGGATCTAGCGGCTAGCTCCTACGAGCAGTACTTC. Its protein product is CAGSLDLAASSYEQYF. Combining the CDR3 with reference TRBV5-1 and TRBJ2-7 gives the whole variable domain KAGVTQTPRYLIKTRGQQVTLSCSPISGHRSVSWYQQTPGQGLQFLFEYFSETQRNKGNFPGRFSGRQFSNSRSEMNVSTLELGDSALYLCAGSLDLAASSYEQYFGPGTRLTVT.

At least ten counts were recorded for this clonotype. The chain joins TRBV5-5 to TRBJ1-5, with 9 bases that match TRBD1. Germline V gives CDR1 SGHKS, CDR2 YYEKEE (reference sequence). This CDR3 region has 15 residues. After removal of 4 bases from V and 6 bases from J, the junction contained 8 bases not matched to a gene. The CDR3: CASSMGQGLGQPQHF. Here the CDR3 DNA reads TGTGCCAGCAGCATGGGACAGGGTTTAGGTCAGCCCCAGCATTTT.

This clonotype was picked up many times. The chain combines TRBV20-1 with TRBJ2-5; a weak D match, TRBD2 (7 bases). Germline V gives CDR1 DFQATT, CDR2 SNEGSKA (reference sequence). The CDR3 covers 14 residues. The ends were cut back, 3 bases at V and 5 bases at J, with 16 bases in the middle. CDR3 DNA: TGCAGTGCTAGGCACATTTGGGGGGGCGAGACCCAGTACTTC. It codes for CSARHIWGGETQYF.

This clonotype showed up many times. The chain joins TRBV7-2 to TRBJ1-1; D gene uncertain. Trimming took 5 bases from V and 1 from J, leaving 8 bases between them. Germline lookup yields CDR1 SGHTA and CDR2 FQGNSA. This CDR3 has 13 residues. The CDR3 DNA is TGTGCCAGCAGCCTGACGCAGAACACTGAAGCTTTCTTT. It encodes CASSLTQNTEAFF.

This clonotype was seen more than once but under ten times. The rearrangement joins TRBV18 to TRBJ2-5, with 9 bases identical to TRBD2. Losses at the gene ends were 6 bases for V and 5 bases for J; bases not matched to a gene: 7. Germline V gene lookup returns CDR1 KGHSH and CDR2 LQKENI. CDR3 size: 14 residues. CDR3 sequence (DNA): TGTGCCAGCTCTTTAGCGGGGGCAAAGGAGACCCAGTACTTC. This gives the protein CASSLAGAKETQYF.

This clonotype was detected only a few times. This chain uses TRBV9 with TRBJ1-2; D might be TRBD1 (5 bases). V lost 5 bases and J 8 bases, leaving 25 bases between the germline ends. Germline-derived CDR1 and CDR2 are SGDLS and YYNGEE. The CDR3 is made up of 16 amino acids. The CDR3 DNA is TGTGCCAGCAGTCATAATTCAGGGCTTTGGTCGAAAGGCTACACCTTC. This gives the protein CASSHNSGLWSKGYTF.

The V and J genes are TRBV29-1 and TRBJ1-2; possibly TRBD1 for D (6 bases). V lost 7 bases and J lost 7, with 13 bases in between. Germline CDR1 reads SQVTM; CDR2 reads ANQGSEA. The CDR3 has 11 residues. CDR3 in amino acids: CSGGGEFGYTF. As DNA, the CDR3 is TGCAGCGGGGGGGGCGAGTTTGGCTACACCTTC.

This clonotype was seen repeatedly, ten times or more. This chain joins TRBV12-3 or TRBV12-4 and TRBJ1-2; D possibly corresponds to TRBD1 (6 bases). V was cut by 4 bases and J by 2 bases, with 14 bases left in between. The CDR3 loop spans 15 amino acids. CDR3 in DNA: TGTGCCAGCAGTTCCCGCGGGGACAAAAACTATGGCTACACCTTC. It is translated as CASSSRGDKNYGYTF.

At least ten counts were recorded for this clonotype. The CDR3 DNA is TGTGCCAGCAGTGAATTTGTGGTTGCTGGCTACACCTTC. Amino acid sequence: CASSEFVVAGYTF. The chain combines TRBV6-1 with TRBJ1-2, with D unresolved. Trimming cost V 2 bases and J 7 bases, with 11 bases left between them. CDR1 is MNHNS and CDR2 is SASEGT in the germline V gene. The CDR3 has 13 residues.

In its sample, this clonotype was seen many times. The J gene is TRBJ1-5, the V gene TRBV28; 9 bases line up with TRBD1. The CDR3 extends over 15 amino acids. CDR1 is MDHEN, CDR2 SYDVKM, per germline. Germline trimming cut 6 bases from V and 5 bases from J; bases unmatched to any gene: 8. CDR3 nucleotide sequence: TGTGCCAGCAGCCGGGGACAGGGAATAGATCAGCCCCAGCATTTT. This translates into CASSRGQGIDQPQHF.

This clonotype was counted between two and nine times. The rearrangement links TRBV6-2 or TRBV6-3 to TRBJ1-2, with 7 bases fitting TRBD1. Germline loops: CDR1 MNHEY, CDR2 SVGEGT. V dropped 3 bases and J dropped 3; count of bases not matched to a gene: 10. This CDR3 contains 16 residues. The DNA for the CDR3 is TGTGCCAGCAGTTATTCCCTAGGACAGGAGGACTATGGCTACACCTTC. Its translation is CASSYSLGQEDYGYTF.

This chain connects TRBV12-3 or TRBV12-4 to TRBJ2-1; D is uncertain. The CDR3 is 13 amino acids. The CDR3 spells CATRGDGYNEQFF. CDR3 DNA sequence: TGTGCTACACGCGGAGACGGTTACAATGAGCAGTTCTTC.

This clonotype was detected a few times. The chain uses TRBV20-1 and TRBJ1-6, with a possible D match to TRBD1 (5 bases). The CDR3 spans 15 residues. Germline CDR1 reads DFQATT; CDR2 reads SNEGSKA (reference sequence). Trimming removed 0 bases at V and 7 bases at J, with 13 bases between. The DNA of the CDR3 is TGCAGTGCTAGAGATCCGTCCGGGGGAAATTCACCCCTCCACTTT. Its translation: CSARDPSGGNSPLHF.

A remark on this clonotype: This clone may be a read error of a much larger clone one base away. The chain links TRBV6-9 to TRBJ2-7; 8 positions agree with TRBD1. This CDR3 comprises 14 residues. Looked up from germline, CDR1 is MNHGY and CDR2 is SVAAGI. CDR3 nucleotide sequence: TGTGCCCGCAGTTACGCCGACAGGGGACACGAGCAGTACTTC. The encoded protein is CARSYADRGHEQYF.

In this sample, this clonotype turned up once. CDR3: CASSWSREGIGELFF. In DNA form, the CDR3 reads TGTGCCAGCAGCTGGTCCCGGGAAGGAATCGGGGAGCTGTTTTTT. The chain recombines TRBV5-8 with TRBJ2-2; maybe TRBD2 (5 bases). Trimming removed 3 bases from V and 7 bases from J, with 16 bases in between. CDR1 SGHTS and CDR2 YDEGEE come from the germline V gene. CDR3 length: 15 residues.

This rearrangement joins TRBV7-2 to TRBJ2-7, with 7 bases matching TRBD2. The CDR3 runs 15 residues. V was clipped by 4 bases and J by 4 bases; unmatched bases: 10. The germline CDR1 and CDR2 sequences are SGHTA and FQGNSA. The CDR3 nucleotides are TGTGCCAGCAGCTCGTCAGGATGGGGGGGGTACGAGCAGTACTTC. This translates into CASSSSGWGGYEQYF.